This paragraph covers one T cell receptor (beta chain) sequence. A few counts support this clonotype. The target of this receptor is not known. The sample holds no much larger clone one base away, and base qualities are not on file. The sample originates from a study of patients and donors after allogeneic stem cell transplantation (dated by TCRdb to the early 2020s). Libraries were constructed by RT-PCR. Sequencing instrument: NextSeq 550. TCRdb reworked the public reads: Q25 trimming with fastp, MiXCR clone assembly, productive beta chains retained. Each entry is one CDR3 protein sequence, shown with its most common DNA and genes. This sample holds roughly 180,000 distinct CDR3 sequences; roughly 40% were observed only once. The ten largest account for around 35% of the sample. The TCR sequence derives from a human donor who was either an allogeneic HSCT recipient or a stem cell or donor lymphocyte infusion donor (not recorded which). It is not recorded whose cells these are; they may come from a transplant donor. Material: blood, either unsorted or a sorted T cell fraction (not recorded which).

The nucleotide sequence is given as TGCGCCAGCAGCCAAGGGAGGGGTTATTCACCCCTCCACTTT. It specifies CASSQGRGYSPLHF. The sequence links TRBV4-3 to TRBJ1-6; TRBD1 is a weak D gene call, 5 bases matching. The germline V gene encodes CDR1 LGHNA and CDR2 YSLEER. Inclusive of the bounding cysteine and phenylalanine, the CDR3 is 14 residues long. The sequence is cut down to CDR3 DNA, 42 bases in frame from base 1. Deletion took 1 base off V and 8 bases off J, with a span of 9 bases between the germline ends.